Presented here are 21 T cell receptor beta chains from one specimen sequenced in a study of cytomegalovirus exposure and HLA in healthy donors. The PCR employed 60 Vbeta primers together with 13 Jbeta primers. Assay: immunoSEQ multiplex PCR; the TCRdb copy retains only in-frame clones and omits some. The repertoire holds roughly 160,000 clones, with around 82% as singletons. Sequences were obtained from PBMCs. The receptors derive from a man aged 50 or older in good health and CMV-seropositive.

This clone was detected only a few times. This chain uses TRBV5-1 with TRBJ2-1; 8 bases align to TRBD2. Germline V gene data show CDR1 as SGHRS and CDR2 as YFSETQ. The CDR3 sequence is 16 residues long. V dropped 4 bases and J dropped 3; count of bases not matched to a gene: 9. CDR3 amino acids: CASSPEGGGHYNEQFF. The CDR3 bases are TGCGCCAGCAGCCCAGAAGGCGGGGGGCACTACAATGAGCAGTTCTTC.

CDR3 sequence: CAISESTGRITDTQYF. Written as DNA, the CDR3 is TGTGCCATCAGTGAGTCAACAGGCCGAATCACAGATACGCAGTATTTT. The chain carries TRBV10-3 and TRBJ2-3, with D possibly matching TRBD1 (5 bases). The CDR3 loop spans 16 amino acids. V shed 0 bases and J shed 2 bases, with 12 bases lying between them. The germline gives CDR1 ENHRY, CDR2 SYGVKD.

This chain uses TRBV19 with TRBJ2-1; 9 bases are a match to TRBD1. The CDR3 consists of 16 residues. The germline gives CDR1 LNHDA, CDR2 SQIVND (reference sequence). J gave up 4 bases and V 4 bases, and 8 bases lay outside the gene matches. The CDR3, as DNA: TGTGCCAGTAGTACTACCGGGACAGGGCTATACAATGAGCAGTTCTTC. This gives the protein CASSTTGTGLYNEQFF.

The rearrangement uses TRBV19 and TRBJ1-1; D gene ambiguous. Looked up from germline, CDR1 is LNHDA and CDR2 is SQIVND (reference sequence). This CDR3 contains 17 residues. V lost 2 bases and J 2 bases, leaving 18 bases between the germline ends. CDR3 nucleotide sequence: TGTGCCAGTAGTATAATGGCAAAATCGCAGGTAAACACTGAAGCTTTCTTT. Translated: CASSIMAKSQVNTEAFF. Full variable domain (missing parts from reference TRBV19 and TRBJ1-1): DGGITQSPKYLFRKEGQNVTLSCEQNLNHDAMYWYRQDPGQGLRLIYYSQIVNDFQKGDIAEGYSVSREKKESFPLTVTSAQKNPTAFYLCASSIMAKSQVNTEAFFGQGTRLTVV.

V and J are TRBV7-9 and TRBJ2-7, with D uncertain. CDR3 length: 15 residues. V lost 1 base and J 2 bases, leaving 12 bases between the germline ends. The germline gives CDR1 SEHNR, CDR2 FQNEAQ (reference sequence). The CDR3 loop is CASSLVLSGPYEQYF. CDR3 in DNA: TGTGCCAGCAGCTTAGTCCTTTCGGGTCCCTACGAGCAGTACTTC.

The CDR3 DNA follows: TGTGCCAGCAGCTTAGTTAGCGGTTTAAGCGGGGAGCTGTTTTTT. This sequence encodes CASSLVSGLSGELFF. The V and J genes are TRBV7-3 and TRBJ2-2; D possibly corresponds to TRBD2 (6 bases). The CDR3 runs 15 residues. The V end was cut by 2 bases, the J end by 7 bases, with 14 bases between. CDR1 is SGHTA and CDR2 is FQGTGA in the germline V gene.

This chain joins TRBV5-6 and TRBJ2-3, with TRBD1 as a possible D gene (6 bases). V was trimmed by 3 bases and J by 5 bases, leaving 16 bases between them. The CDR3 covers 15 residues. Looked up from germline, CDR1 is SGHDT and CDR2 is YYEEEE. The CDR3 DNA sequence: TGTGCCAGCAGCTGGGGGCCAGCGGCCCAAGATACGCAGTATTTT. Protein: CASSWGPAAQDTQYF.

In regard to this clone: One end of the junction does not line up with germline, which may come from a read error. The V and J genes are TRBV19 and TRBJ1-2; D unclear. The V gene's germline CDR1 is LNHDA and CDR2 SQIVND (reference sequence). The CDR3 totals 13 residues. The CDR3 DNA follows: TGTGCCAGTAGTATAGATGCAAGCCCTTTCCTCCACTTC. Encoded protein: CASSIDASPFLHF.

The chain employs TRBV27 and TRBJ2-4; 8 bases fit TRBD1. Unmatched junction bases numbered 4, after V lost 2 bases and J lost 7 bases. The CDR3 runs 14 residues. Per the germline V gene, CDR1 is MNHEY and CDR2 is SMNVEV (reference sequence). CDR3 amino acids: CASSLQGAGNIQYF. The CDR3 DNA reads as TGTGCCAGCAGTTTACAGGGGGCCGGTAACATTCAGTACTTC.

The chain employs TRBV30 and TRBJ1-6; 8 positions match TRBD1. The CDR3 runs 15 residues. In germline, CDR1 is GTSNPN, CDR2 SVGIG (reference sequence). Germline trimming cut 2 bases from V and 7 bases from J; bases unmatched to any gene: 7. In nucleotides, the CDR3 is TGTGCCTGGAGTTTCCTGGGACAGGAGAATTCACCCCTCCACTTT. Translating it yields CAWSFLGQENSPLHF. Variable domain in full (rest from reference TRBV30 and TRBJ1-6): SQTIHQWPATLVQPVGSPLSLECTVEGTSNPNLYWYRQAAGRGLQLLFYSVGIGQISSEVPQNLSASRPQDRQFILSSKKLLLSDSGFYLCAWSFLGQENSPLHFGNGTRLTVT.

This clone was seen only a few times. The chain uses TRBV19 and TRBJ1-2; no clear D. This CDR3 is built from 13 residues. Trimming took off 5 bases at V and 4 bases at J, with 11 bases between the two ends. CDR1 and CDR2 (germline): LNHDA, SQIVND (reference sequence). CDR3 sequence (DNA): TGTGCCAGTAGTCTCGACAACTTCTATGGCTACACCTTC. Translating gives CASSLDNFYGYTF.

This clone is a singleton in its sample. The genes are TRBV28 and TRBJ2-1; no definite D call. V was pared by 3 bases and J by 5 bases, with 5 bases between. The CDR3 extends over 12 amino acids. Per the germline V gene, CDR1 is MDHEN and CDR2 is SYDVKM. The CDR3 DNA follows: TGTGCCAGCAGTTTTAGAGACAATGAGCAGTTCTTC. Translating gives CASSFRDNEQFF. Drawing the rest from reference TRBV28 and TRBJ2-1, the complete variable domain is DVKVTQSSRYLVKRTGEKVFLECVQDMDHENMFWYRQDPGLGLRLIYFSYDVKMKEKGDIPEGYSVSREKKERFSLILESASTNQTSMYLCASSFRDNEQFFGPGTRLTVL.

The chain employs TRBV7-2 and TRBJ1-2, with a weak D call TRBD1 (6 bases). Germline V CDR1 and CDR2: SGHTA, FQGNSA. The CDR3 is 14 amino acids. V lost 5 bases, J lost 6 bases, and 16 bases lay in between. The CDR3 bases are TGTGCCAGCAGCCCGGGCAGGGGCTTCGATGGCTACACCTTC. It encodes CASSPGRGFDGYTF.

This clone was detected only a few times. V and J are TRBV7-2 and TRBJ2-7; D gene unclear. CDR3 size: 18 residues. Germline V gene lookup returns CDR1 SGHTA and CDR2 FQGNSA. The V and J ends lost 2 bases and 0 bases respectively, with 20 bases between them. In DNA, the CDR3 is TGTGCCAGCAGCTTACGGCCCCCCCAAGCGTTGAGCTCCTACGAGCAGTACTTC. Amino acid sequence: CASSLRPPQALSSYEQYF.

The CDR3 coding sequence is TGTGCCAGCAGCCGGGACTTAGCCTACGAGCAGTACTTC. Its protein is CASSRDLAYEQYF. The chain employs TRBV6-5 and TRBJ2-7; maybe TRBD2 (6 bases). The CDR3 is made up of 13 amino acids. CDR1 MNHEY and CDR2 SVGAGI come from the germline V gene. The V end was cut by 6 bases, the J end by 2 bases, with 11 bases between.

J is TRBJ2-2 and V is TRBV6-1, with D hard to call. The germline gives CDR1 MNHNS, CDR2 SASEGT. V lost 6 bases and J 1 base, leaving 9 bases between the germline ends. The CDR3 sequence is 14 residues long. The DNA for the CDR3 is TGTGCCAGCAGCTTACAGCTGAACACCGGGGAGCTGTTTTTT. Translation gives CASSLQLNTGELFF.

The chain has TRBV30 and TRBJ1-2; TRBD1 is a possible D gene (6 bases). CDR1 and CDR2 from the germline V gene are GTSNPN and SVGIG (reference sequence). The CDR3 extends over 13 amino acids. V was pared by 4 bases and J by 7 bases, with 16 bases between. CDR3: CAWTLTGSSGYTF. For the CDR3, the DNA is TGTGCCTGGACTCTCACAGGGTCGAGTGGCTACACCTTC.

The chain employs TRBV6-6 and TRBJ2-7; a weak D match, TRBD2 (5 bases). CDR1 is MNHNY and CDR2 is SVGAGI in the germline V gene (reference sequence). The V and J ends lost 3 bases and 2 bases respectively, with 11 bases between them. The CDR3 is made up of 14 amino acids. In nucleotides, the CDR3 is TGTGCCAGCAGTTATCCGGGGAGCACCTACGAGCAGTACTTC. This codes for CASSYPGSTYEQYF.

V usage is TRBV11-2 and J usage is TRBJ1-2; TRBD1 agrees at 10 bases. J was trimmed by 8 bases and V by 5 bases; bases with no gene match: 11. CDR3 length: 15 residues. Germline CDR1 SGHAT, CDR2 FQNNGV. The CDR3 DNA reads TGTGCCAGCAGCCCTCCGGGGACAGGGGTACAAGGCTACACCTTC. The encoded protein is CASSPPGTGVQGYTF.

In its sample, this clone was seen once. The V call is TRBV5-8, the J call TRBJ2-4, with TRBD2 matching over 12 bases. Germline trimming cut 4 bases from V and 8 bases from J; bases unmatched to any gene: 7. The length of the CDR3 is 15 residues. Germline V gene lookup returns CDR1 SGHTS and CDR2 YDEGEE. The CDR3 sequence is CASSGLTSGRYIQYF. The CDR3 region has the DNA TGTGCCAGCAGCGGACTGACTAGCGGGAGATACATTCAGTACTTC.

This chain uses TRBV7-2 with TRBJ2-7, with TRBD1 matching 7 bases. The CDR3 loop spans 14 amino acids. Losses at the gene ends were 5 bases for V and 3 bases for J; bases not matched to a gene: 7. Germline V gene lookup returns CDR1 SGHTA and CDR2 FQGNSA. The CDR3 is CASSQPGQNYEQYF. The CDR3 DNA reads as TGTGCCAGCAGCCAGCCGGGACAGAACTACGAGCAGTACTTC.